This T cell receptor (beta chain) stems from a study of T cells in Graves' hyperthyroidism and ophthalmopathy. Findings and limits, study-wide: Ophthalmopathy onset followed model prediction by a median about six months.

This clonotype was counted only a few times. No antigen is known for it. The CDR3 sequence is 17 residues long. Unmatched junction bases numbered 12, after V lost 5 bases and J lost 2 bases. Germline-derived CDR1 and CDR2 are SGHDN and FVKESK. RNA transcripts provided the source from which TCR beta CDR3 regions were amplified. Carried out on the TCR CDR3, a first-round RT-PCR used the HTBI primer set. TCRdb independently ran MiXCR on the multiplex PCR reads; one entry per CDR3 protein. The table has around 580,000 distinct CDR3 sequences, 16% seen once; the top ten hold about 18%. This TCR was sampled from a woman aged 18-35 years with Graves' hyperthyroidism. The V call is TRBV14, the J call TRBJ1-2; 9 bases fit TRBD1. The sample consisted of blood. The DNA of the CDR3 is TGTGCCAGCAGCTCCGGGACAGGGTTGAGGATCAACTATGGCTACACCTTC. This gives the protein CASSSGTGLRINYGYTF.